Here is one TCR beta chain with its context. Its antigen is unidentified. This CDR3 is 13 amino acids long. The V gene lost 8 bases and the J gene lost 3 bases, with 13 bases spanning the gap. Per the germline V gene, CDR1 is MNHEY and CDR2 is SMNVEV (reference sequence). These data belong to a study of CD8 T cells in ankylosing spondylitis. For TCR beta, libraries came from quantitative 5'-RACE with molecular barcodes. TCRdb re-called the 5' RACE reads with MiXCR, one entry per CDR3 protein. Of 350,000 to 550,000 distinct CDR3 sequences listed, more than 25% are singletons. General study points: A motif in TCR beta, a set of 8 or 9 highly homologous variants, appeared characteristic of ankylosing spondylitis blood.

This chain uses TRBV27 with TRBJ1-2; the D is unclear. The receptor comes from a male donor with ankylosing spondylitis. What was sequenced was blood, either unsorted or a sorted T cell fraction (not recorded which). The CDR3 sequence: CASRISGDYGYTF. The CDR3 DNA reads TGTGCCAGCCGCATATCGGGAGACTATGGCTACACCTTC.